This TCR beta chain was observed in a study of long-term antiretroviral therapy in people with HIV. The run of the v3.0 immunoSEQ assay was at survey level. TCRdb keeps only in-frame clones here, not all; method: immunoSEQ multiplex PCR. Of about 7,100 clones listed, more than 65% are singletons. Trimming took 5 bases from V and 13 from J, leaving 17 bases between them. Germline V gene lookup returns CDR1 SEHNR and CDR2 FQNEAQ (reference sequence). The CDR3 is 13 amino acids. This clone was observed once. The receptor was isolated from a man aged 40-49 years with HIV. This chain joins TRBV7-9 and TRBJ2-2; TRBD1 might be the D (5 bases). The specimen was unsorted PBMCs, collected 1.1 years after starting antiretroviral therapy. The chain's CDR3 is CASSPRQYQRLFF. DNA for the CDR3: TGTGCCAGCAGCCCCAGACAGTACCAAAGGCTGTTTTTT.